The subject of this entry is one T cell receptor (beta chain). Its antigen is unidentified. Germline-derived CDR1 and CDR2 are PRHDT and FYEKMQ (reference sequence). This CDR3 contains 15 residues. Deletions cut 4 bases from V and 4 bases from J, with 16 bases between. The assay was immunoSEQ multiplex PCR, and TCRdb's table has in-frame clones only and misses some. Altogether fewer than 150,000 clones are present, about nine tenths being singletons, with the ten largest covering around 3.5%. This sample was taken from a study of T cell responses to AZD1222 COVID-19 vaccine. Notes on the study in general: Repertoire collection took place solely once the T cell response had peaked. Researchers report vaccine-associated CD4 TCRs spanning spike, with dominance at 160-218 and 743-854.

The chain has TRBV13 and TRBJ1-1; D unclear. This clonotype was obtained from an adult in good health. Sequencing used peripheral blood, obtained on day 0 of AZD1222 vaccination. CDR3 bases: TGTGCCAGCAGCTCCACAAGTGGTTCTAGCACTGAAGCTTTCTTT. Residues: CASSSTSGSSTEAFF.